This passage covers 18 T cell receptor beta chains from one sample sequenced in a study of blood T cells in healthy people across ages. Through a sample-barcoded 5' primer and a J-beta primer mix, a second PCR was run for roughly 6 to 12 cycles. TCRdb used MiXCR to reprocess the 5' RACE reads, holding one entry per CDR3 protein. Of roughly 1,700,000 distinct CDR3 sequences in the sample, roughly 27% were seen once. Sequencing was done on a sample of blood. The receptors here all came from a woman aged 25 to 45 in good health.

This clonotype was picked up many times. V gene TRBV4-1 combines with J gene TRBJ2-5; no clear D gene. Between the trimmed V and J ends, which lost 0 bases and 5 bases, there was a span of 10 bases. CDR1 and CDR2 from the germline V gene are MGHRA and YSYEKL. CDR3 length: 14 residues. In DNA form, the CDR3 reads TGCGCCAGCAGCCAAGATCCGTTCGTGGAGACCCAGTACTTC. Translation gives CASSQDPFVETQYF.

This chain links TRBV7-9 with TRBJ1-2; D is uncertain. This CDR3 is built from 13 residues. V was pared by 8 bases and J by 4 bases, with 14 bases between. In germline, CDR1 is SEHNR, CDR2 FQNEAQ (reference sequence). The CDR3 loop reads CASFGGESYGYTF. The CDR3 DNA reads TGTGCCAGCTTCGGCGGGGAATCCTATGGCTACACCTTC.

The V and J genes are TRBV6-1 and TRBJ1-2; TRBD1 might be the D (5 bases). V was trimmed by 6 bases and J by 8 bases, leaving 13 bases between them. The V gene's germline CDR1 is MNHNS and CDR2 SASEGT. CDR3 size: 12 residues. CDR3 sequence reads: CASRGTDRGYTF. Written as DNA, the CDR3 is TGTGCCAGCAGAGGGACGGACCGCGGCTACACCTTC.

The rearrangement joins TRBV7-2 to TRBJ2-7; D unclear. The CDR3 totals 15 residues. V was trimmed by 8 bases and J by 2 bases, leaving 19 bases between them. Germline V gives CDR1 SGHTA, CDR2 FQGNSA. The CDR3: CASGSSGPLTYEQYF. The CDR3 DNA sequence: TGTGCCAGCGGCTCCTCCGGACCCCTGACCTACGAGCAGTACTTC.

This clonotype was detected many times. This sequence joins TRBV12-3 or TRBV12-4 and TRBJ1-2, with D uncertain. Deletions cut 5 bases from V and 8 bases from J, with 12 bases between. CDR3 length equals 12 residues. The CDR3 protein is CASSPIGRGYTF. The CDR3, as DNA: TGTGCCAGCAGTCCGATCGGGCGCGGCTACACCTTC.

With regard to this clonotype: Compared with germline, one end of the junction differs, possibly owing to a read error. The chain uses TRBV7-2 and TRBJ1-1; D is perhaps TRBD1 (5 bases). This CDR3 contains 14 residues. Germline-derived CDR1 and CDR2 are SGHTA and FQGNSA. CDR3 coding DNA: TGTGCCAGCGGCTTATCCAGGGTGAACACTGAAGCTTTCTTT. This codes for CASGLSRVNTEAFF.

The chain employs TRBV6-2 or TRBV6-3 and TRBJ2-7, with D perhaps TRBD1 (5 bases). The CDR3 has 14 residues. Trimming took 2 bases from V and 2 from J, leaving 10 bases between them. Germline V gene data show CDR1 as MNHEY and CDR2 as SVGEGT. The CDR3 coding sequence is TGTGCCAGCAGTTACCCAGACAGTGCCTACGAGCAGTACTTC. It specifies CASSYPDSAYEQYF.

With regard to this clonotype: A read error may be the cause here, since a much bigger clone is one base away. This rearrangement joins TRBV11-2 to TRBJ2-5; no definite D call. Germline V gene sequence: CDR1 SGHAT, CDR2 FQNNGV. V was pared by 1 base and J by 11 bases, with 11 bases between. The CDR3 has 12 residues. Written as DNA, the CDR3 is TGTGCCAGCAGCTTAGTGGTCTCCTCGCAGTACTTC. It codes for CASSLVVSSQYF.

This chain connects TRBV7-2 to TRBJ2-3; D perhaps matches TRBD2 (6 bases). The V end lost 4 bases, the J end lost 4 bases, and 18 bases lay between the germline ends. The CDR3 length is 16 residues. CDR1 and CDR2 (germline): SGHTA, FQGNSA. DNA for the CDR3: TGTGCCAGCAGCTCCCTGGGGCGCGGAGGGGCAGATACGCAGTATTTT. As protein: CASSSLGRGGADTQYF.

The rearrangement links TRBV5-1 to TRBJ2-3, with 12 bases fitting TRBD2. Germline-derived CDR1 and CDR2 are SGHRS and YFSETQ. V lost 4 bases to trimming and J lost 4 bases; unmatched junction nucleotides: 7. The CDR3 has 16 residues. CDR3 amino acids: CASSLRTSGVADTQYF. The CDR3 DNA reads TGCGCCAGCAGCCTACGGACTAGCGGGGTCGCAGATACGCAGTATTTT. Variable domain in full (rest from reference TRBV5-1 and TRBJ2-3): KAGVTQTPRYLIKTRGQQVTLSCSPISGHRSVSWYQQTPGQGLQFLFEYFSETQRNKGNFPGRFSGRQFSNSRSEMNVSTLELGDSALYLCASSLRTSGVADTQYFGPGTRLTVL.

A note on this clonotype: This may come from a read error, since a much larger clone is one base off. CDR3: CASRWVAGVPSDTQYF. CDR3 nucleotide sequence: TGTGCCAGCAGATGGGTAGCGGGGGTCCCATCAGATACGCAGTATTTT. This rearrangement joins TRBV12-3 or TRBV12-4 to TRBJ2-3, with 9 bases matching TRBD2. The CDR3 runs 16 residues. After removal of 6 bases from V and 4 bases from J, the junction contained 11 bases not matched to a gene.

The chain combines TRBV27 with TRBJ2-7, with 7 bases lining up with TRBD1. The ends lost 6 bases at V and 5 bases at J; junction bases unmatched: 13. Germline assignment: CDR1 MNHEY and CDR2 SMNVEV (reference sequence). The CDR3 has 15 residues. This CDR3 reads CASRKTDRAGNEQYF. CDR3 coding DNA: TGTGCCAGCAGAAAAACCGACAGGGCCGGAAACGAGCAGTACTTC.

This chain uses TRBV20-1 with TRBJ1-2, with TRBD1 matching 11 bases. The junction had 16 bases not matched to a gene; V was cut back by 7 bases and J by 6 bases. Per germline, CDR1 DFQATT and CDR2 SNEGSKA (reference sequence). The CDR3 contains 16 residues. The CDR3 sequence: CSVLPLRTGGLDGYTF. DNA for the CDR3: TGCAGTGTTCTACCCCTACGGACAGGGGGCTTAGATGGCTACACCTTC.

This clonotype was seen a few times. A much larger clone sits a single nucleotide away, making a read error possible. This chain connects TRBV6-1 to TRBJ2-7; D is uncertain. CDR1 is MNHNS and CDR2 is SASEGT in the germline V gene. V was clipped by 3 bases and J by 2 bases, with 11 bases between them. The CDR3 length is 14 residues. In nucleotides, the CDR3 is TGTGCCAGCAGTGACGTAGGGCCTACCTACGAGCAGTACTTC. This codes for CASSDVGPTYEQYF.

There are a few counts of this clonotype. The chain combines TRBV6-1 with TRBJ2-3, with 7 bases lining up with TRBD1. Germline V gene data show CDR1 as MNHNS and CDR2 as SASEGT. J lost 3 bases, V lost 8 bases, and 8 bases had no gene match. The length of the CDR3 is 14 residues. In DNA form, the CDR3 reads TGTGCCAGCCAGAGACAGGGTTGGACAGATACGCAGTATTTT. This codes for CASQRQGWTDTQYF.

The CDR3 DNA is TGTGCCAGCAGCTCCCGATCGACGAACACCGGGGAGCTGTTTTTT. Translated: CASSSRSTNTGELFF. The chain carries TRBV7-2 and TRBJ2-2; D ambiguous. The CDR3 is made up of 15 amino acids. Between the trimmed V and J ends, which lost 4 bases and 0 bases, there was a span of 9 bases. Germline V CDR1 and CDR2: SGHTA, FQGNSA.

To note about this clonotype: A read error may explain this, as a much larger clone is one base away. This chain connects TRBV20-1 to TRBJ2-1, with D possibly being TRBD2 (5 bases). Trimming removed 7 bases at V and 8 bases at J, with 18 bases between. The CDR3 contains 13 residues. The V gene's germline CDR1 is DFQATT and CDR2 SNEGSKA (reference sequence). CDR3 coding DNA: TGCAGTGATAGCCCACTAGTCGGCCATGAGCAGTTCTTC. Protein: CSDSPLVGHEQFF.

The V and J genes are TRBV10-3 and TRBJ2-3, with D perhaps being TRBD1 or TRBD2 (5 bases each). V lost 3 bases, J lost 5 bases, and 15 bases lay in between. From germline, CDR1 is ENHRY and CDR2 SYGVKD. The length of the CDR3 is 15 residues. CDR3 residues: CAISEFGGGGDTQYF. In DNA, the CDR3 is TGTGCCATCAGTGAATTTGGAGGTGGGGGAGATACGCAGTATTTT.